Presented here are 9 T cell receptor beta chains from one specimen sequenced in a study of T-cell reconstitution after alpha-beta-depleted transplantation in children. Preparation of the TCRbeta library used unique molecular identifiers. Via MiXCR, TCRdb re-called the PCR reads, giving one row per CDR3 protein. This sample has about 400,000 distinct CDR3 sequences, with under 20% found just once. The material was PBMCs, mostly from graft donor cells, obtained 360 days after TCRalphabeta/CD19-depleted stem cell transplant. The receptor set was obtained from a boy in the first two years of life who had a stem cell transplant for Wiskott-Aldrich syndrome, so the T cells may come from the graft donor.

The V and J genes are TRBV9 and TRBJ2-4; 9 bases are shared with TRBD1. The CDR3 is 15 amino acids. Germline V CDR1 and CDR2: SGDLS, YYNGEE. The V segment lost 0 bases and the J segment 5 bases; nucleotides outside the gene matches: 3. Written as DNA, the CDR3 is TGTGCCAGCAGCGTAGCGGGACAGGGACAAAACATTCAGTACTTC. This sequence encodes CASSVAGQGQNIQYF.

This clonotype was seen a handful of times. The V gene is TRBV12-3 or TRBV12-4, the J gene TRBJ2-2, with D perhaps matching TRBD1 or TRBD2 (6 bases each). Trimming took off 8 bases at V and 0 bases at J, with 10 bases between the two ends. The CDR3 loop spans 14 amino acids. CDR3 region: CASGGPPNTGELFF. The CDR3, as DNA: TGTGCCAGCGGGGGGCCCCCGAACACCGGGGAGCTGTTTTTT.

This clonotype was detected only a few times. The rearrangement joins TRBV5-1 to TRBJ2-3; 10 bases match TRBD1. Germline lookup yields CDR1 SGHRS and CDR2 YFSETQ. The CDR3 has 13 amino acids. Unmatched junction bases numbered 6, after V lost 6 bases and J lost 8 bases. Here the CDR3 reads CASTGQGRGTQYF. DNA of the CDR3: TGCGCCAGCACGGGACAGGGGAGAGGTACGCAGTATTTT.

The chain carries TRBV7-6 and TRBJ2-1, with 7 bases aligning to TRBD1. The trim removed 0 bases at V and 10 bases at J, leaving 6 bases unmatched. This CDR3 region has 14 residues. Germline V CDR1 and CDR2: SGHVS, FNYEAQ. DNA for the CDR3: TGTGCCAGCAGCTTAGCTCTTCCGGGACAGGAGCAGTTCTTC. As protein: CASSLALPGQEQFF. Complete variable domain (other parts from reference TRBV7-6 and TRBJ2-1): GAGVSQSPRYKVTKRGQDVALRCDPISGHVSLYWYRQALGQGPEFLTYFNYEAQQDKSGLPNDRFSAERPEGSISTLTIQRTEQRDSAMYRCASSLALPGQEQFFGPGTRLTVL.

The rearrangement uses TRBV12-3 or TRBV12-4 and TRBJ2-1; TRBD2 agrees at 8 bases. The ends lost 8 bases at V and 16 bases at J; junction bases unmatched: 10. The CDR3 contains 11 residues. The DNA for the CDR3 is TGTGCCAGCGTCCGCGGGGGGAGGTACTTCTTC. This codes for CASVRGGRYFF.

This clonotype was recorded a few times. The chain carries TRBV19 and TRBJ2-1; D might be TRBD1 (6 bases). From germline, CDR1 is LNHDA and CDR2 SQIVND (reference sequence). This CDR3 contains 14 residues. Trimming pared 9 bases from V and 1 base from J, leaving 13 bases between. DNA for the CDR3: TGTGCCAGCTCCGGGACACCATCCTACAATGAGCAGTTCTTC. Its translation: CASSGTPSYNEQFF.

This clonotype has more than one count but fewer than ten. The chain carries TRBV29-1 and TRBJ2-1; TRBD2 matches at 8 bases. Germline-derived CDR1 and CDR2 are SQVTM and ANQGSEA. The CDR3 covers 14 residues. J lost 4 bases, V lost 5 bases, and 7 bases had no gene match. The CDR3 DNA reads TGCAGCGTTAAAGCGGGAGCGAAGTACAATGAGCAGTTCTTC. This sequence encodes CSVKAGAKYNEQFF.

The genes are TRBV21-1 and TRBJ2-7; TRBD1 is the table's D call and was not checked against the DNA. TRBV21-1 is recorded as a pseudogene. This CDR3 contains 14 residues. This CDR3 reads CASSKDYRAYEQYF. The CDR3 bases are TGTGCCAGCAGCAAAGATTACAGGGCCTACGAGCAGTACTTC.

The chain joins TRBV27 to TRBJ2-5; D not certain. The CDR3 is 14 amino acids. V was cut by 2 bases and J by 6 bases, with 13 bases left in between. Germline lookup yields CDR1 MNHEY and CDR2 SMNVEV (reference sequence). The CDR3 region is CASSLTSRRKTQYF. CDR3 nucleotides: TGTGCCAGCAGTTTAACCTCGCGTCGAAAGACCCAGTACTTC.